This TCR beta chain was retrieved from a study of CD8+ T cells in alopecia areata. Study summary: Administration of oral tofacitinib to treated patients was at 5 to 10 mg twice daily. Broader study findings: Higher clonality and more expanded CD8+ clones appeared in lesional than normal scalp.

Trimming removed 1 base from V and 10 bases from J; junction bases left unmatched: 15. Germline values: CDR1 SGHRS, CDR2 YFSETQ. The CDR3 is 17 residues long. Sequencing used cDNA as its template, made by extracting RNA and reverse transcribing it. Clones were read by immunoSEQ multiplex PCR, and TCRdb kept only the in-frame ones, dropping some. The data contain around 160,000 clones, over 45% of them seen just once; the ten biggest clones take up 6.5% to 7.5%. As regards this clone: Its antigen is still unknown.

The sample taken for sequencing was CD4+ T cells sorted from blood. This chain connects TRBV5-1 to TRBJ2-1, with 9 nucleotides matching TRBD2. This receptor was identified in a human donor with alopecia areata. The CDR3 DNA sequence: TGCGCCAGCAGCTTGTCACTTGGTAGCGGGAGCACGGGGGAGCAGTTCTTC. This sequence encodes CASSLSLGSGSTGEQFF.